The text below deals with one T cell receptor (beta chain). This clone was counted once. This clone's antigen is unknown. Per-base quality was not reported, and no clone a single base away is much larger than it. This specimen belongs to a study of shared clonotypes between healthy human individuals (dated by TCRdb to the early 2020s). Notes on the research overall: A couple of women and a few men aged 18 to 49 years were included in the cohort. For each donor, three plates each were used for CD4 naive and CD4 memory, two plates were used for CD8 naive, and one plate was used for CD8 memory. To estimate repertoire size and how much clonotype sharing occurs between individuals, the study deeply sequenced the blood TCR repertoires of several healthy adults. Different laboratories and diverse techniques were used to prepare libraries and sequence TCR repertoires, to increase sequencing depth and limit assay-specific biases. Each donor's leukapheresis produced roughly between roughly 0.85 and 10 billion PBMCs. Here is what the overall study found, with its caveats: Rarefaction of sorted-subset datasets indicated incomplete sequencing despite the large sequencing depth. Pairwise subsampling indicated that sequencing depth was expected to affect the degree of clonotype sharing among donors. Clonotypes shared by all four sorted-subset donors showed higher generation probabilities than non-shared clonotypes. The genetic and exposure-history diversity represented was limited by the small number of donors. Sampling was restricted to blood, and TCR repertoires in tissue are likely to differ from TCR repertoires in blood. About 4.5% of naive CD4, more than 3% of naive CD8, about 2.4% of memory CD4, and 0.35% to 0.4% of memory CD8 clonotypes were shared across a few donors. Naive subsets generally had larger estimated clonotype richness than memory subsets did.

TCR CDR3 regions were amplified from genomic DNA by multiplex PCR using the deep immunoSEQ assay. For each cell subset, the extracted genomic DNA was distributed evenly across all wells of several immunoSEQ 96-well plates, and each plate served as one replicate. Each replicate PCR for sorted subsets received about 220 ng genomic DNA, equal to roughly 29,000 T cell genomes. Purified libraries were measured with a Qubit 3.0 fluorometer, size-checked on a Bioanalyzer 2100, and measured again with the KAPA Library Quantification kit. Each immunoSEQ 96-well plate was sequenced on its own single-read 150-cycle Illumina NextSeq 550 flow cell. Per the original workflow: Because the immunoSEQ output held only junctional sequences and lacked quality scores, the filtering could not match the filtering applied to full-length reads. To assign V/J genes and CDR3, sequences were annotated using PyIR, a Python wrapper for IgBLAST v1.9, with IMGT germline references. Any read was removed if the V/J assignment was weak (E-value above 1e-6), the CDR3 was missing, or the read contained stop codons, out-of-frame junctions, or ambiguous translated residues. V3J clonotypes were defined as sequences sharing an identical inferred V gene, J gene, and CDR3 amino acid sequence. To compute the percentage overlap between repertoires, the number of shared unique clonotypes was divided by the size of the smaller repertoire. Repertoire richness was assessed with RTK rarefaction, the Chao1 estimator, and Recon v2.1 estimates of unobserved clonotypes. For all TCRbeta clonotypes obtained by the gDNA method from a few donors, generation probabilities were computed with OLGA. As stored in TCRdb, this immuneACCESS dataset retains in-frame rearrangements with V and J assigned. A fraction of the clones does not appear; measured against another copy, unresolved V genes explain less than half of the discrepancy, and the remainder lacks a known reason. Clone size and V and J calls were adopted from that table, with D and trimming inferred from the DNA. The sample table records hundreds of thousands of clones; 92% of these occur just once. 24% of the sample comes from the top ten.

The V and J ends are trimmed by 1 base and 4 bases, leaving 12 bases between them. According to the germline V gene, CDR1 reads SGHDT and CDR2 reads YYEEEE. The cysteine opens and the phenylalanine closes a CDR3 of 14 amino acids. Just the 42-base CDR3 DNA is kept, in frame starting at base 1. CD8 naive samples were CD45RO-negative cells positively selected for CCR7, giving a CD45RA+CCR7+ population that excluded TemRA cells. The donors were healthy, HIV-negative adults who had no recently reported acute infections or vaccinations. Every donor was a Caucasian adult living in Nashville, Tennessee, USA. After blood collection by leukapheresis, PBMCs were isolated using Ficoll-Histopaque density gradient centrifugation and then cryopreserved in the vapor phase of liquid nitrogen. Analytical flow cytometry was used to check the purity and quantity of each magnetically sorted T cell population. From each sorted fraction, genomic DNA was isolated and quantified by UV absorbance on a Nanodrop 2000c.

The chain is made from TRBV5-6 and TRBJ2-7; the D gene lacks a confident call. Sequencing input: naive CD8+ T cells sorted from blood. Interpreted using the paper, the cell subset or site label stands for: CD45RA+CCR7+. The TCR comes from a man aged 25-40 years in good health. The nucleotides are TGTGCCAGCAGCTTGCGGCAGGAACTTTACGAGCAGTACTTC. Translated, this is CASSLRQELYEQYF.